One and the same sample provided the 24 T cell receptor beta chains below, sequenced in a study of breast tumors, draining lymph nodes, adjacent tissues. Breast cancer patients provided tissue from their axillary draining lymph nodes. TCRdb processed the multiplex PCR reads anew with MiXCR; each CDR3 protein has one entry. The sample consists of 290,000 or so distinct CDR3 sequences, roughly 31% of them appearing once. Sequencing was performed on axillary lymph node tissue. The receptors were sampled from a female donor with breast cancer. Some clones in this sample may be carry-over from other donors' samples.

Concerning this clonotype: Likely a read error: the CDR3 ends without its conserved phenylalanine or tryptophan. Because the CDR3's place on the DNA is in doubt, the DNA is left out and the CDR3 is given as listed by TCRdb. V and J are TRBV3-1 and TRBJ2-6. Germline V gene sequence: CDR1 LGHDT, CDR2 YNNKEL (reference sequence). The CDR3 is 9 amino acids in total, end residues counted. The chain's CDR3 is CASSQGRTS.

This clonotype was observed at least ten times. The V and J genes are TRBV11-2 and TRBJ2-1, with D perhaps TRBD2 (5 bases). The CDR3 is made up of 15 amino acids. The germline gives CDR1 SGHAT, CDR2 FQNNGV. Trimming pared 4 bases from V and 9 bases from J, leaving 19 bases between. The DNA of the CDR3 is TGTGCCAGCAGCTCAAACGGTGGTAGGGAGAGTGAGCAGTTCTTC. This codes for CASSSNGGRESEQFF.

This clonotype was found a few times. V gene TRBV27 combines with J gene TRBJ2-7; 9 bases align to TRBD2. This CDR3 has 15 amino acids. Trimming cost V 5 bases and J 4 bases; bases outside gene matches: 9. Germline-derived CDR1 and CDR2 are MNHEY and SMNVEV (reference sequence). The CDR3 reads CASSLKATSGYEQYF. The CDR3, as DNA: TGTGCCAGCAGTCTAAAGGCGACTAGCGGATACGAGCAGTACTTC.

The chain uses TRBV28 and TRBJ2-3; D gene unclear. Germline lookup yields CDR1 MDHEN and CDR2 SYDVKM. Trimming pared 3 bases from V and 2 bases from J, leaving 9 bases between. This CDR3 is 14 amino acids long. CDR3 in amino acids: CASSFWHDTDTQYF. For the CDR3, the DNA is TGTGCCAGCAGTTTTTGGCACGACACAGATACGCAGTATTTT.

This clonotype was seen ten or more times. This chain links TRBV4-3 with TRBJ2-3; D remains unclear. The CDR3 runs to 12 residues. The V gene's germline CDR1 is LGHNA and CDR2 YSLEER. The V and J ends lost 4 bases and 4 bases respectively, with 6 bases between them. This CDR3 is CASSRSADTQYF. The DNA of the CDR3 is TGCGCCAGCAGCCGAAGCGCAGATACGCAGTATTTT.

Comments on this clonotype: Given a much more abundant clone one base away, this may be a read error. The CDR3 region is CASGLRSGGSRPDTQYF. DNA of the CDR3: TGTGCCAGCGGTTTAAGGTCAGGCGGGAGTAGGCCAGATACGCAGTATTTT. The rearrangement uses TRBV12-3 or TRBV12-4 and TRBJ2-3; 7 positions agree with TRBD2. The CDR3 contains 17 residues.

As for this clonotype: This sequence may be a read error, since a much larger clone differs from it by one base. The V and J genes are TRBV20-1 and TRBJ2-1; a possible D gene is TRBD2 (5 bases). The CDR3 contains 13 residues. Per germline, CDR1 DFQATT and CDR2 SNEGSKA (reference sequence). The CDR3 reads CSAEGFSNNAQFF. The CDR3, as DNA: TGCAGTGCCGAGGGATTCTCCAACAATGCGCAGTTCTTC.

This chain connects TRBV5-5 to TRBJ2-6; unclear D gene. Per the germline V gene, CDR1 is SGHKS and CDR2 is YYEKEE (reference sequence). There are 14 residues in the CDR3. Trimming removed 4 bases at V and 4 bases at J, with 9 bases between. The CDR3 is CASSRSTGANVLTF. The CDR3 coding sequence is TGTGCCAGCAGCCGATCCACAGGGGCCAACGTCCTGACTTTC.

Notes on this clonotype: The junction does not match germline at one end; this may be a read error. The chain couples TRBV5-6 to TRBJ1-2, with D uncertain. There are 14 residues in the CDR3. Germline V lookup: CDR1 SGHDT, CDR2 YYEEEE. This chain's CDR3 is CVSSLSGRNYGYTF. The CDR3 DNA sequence: TGTGTCAGCAGCTTGAGCGGACGGAACTATGGCTACACCTTC.

To note about this clonotype: This may arise from a read error, as a much more abundant clone is one base away. This CDR3 is missing its conserved last phenylalanine or tryptophan, likely due to a read error. This chain connects TRBV9 to TRBJ2-1, with TRBD2 matching 11 bases. Germline CDR1 and CDR2: SGDLS and YYNGEE. This CDR3 is built from 15 residues. V lost 0 bases to trimming and J lost 6 bases; unmatched junction nucleotides: 2. The CDR3 bases are TGTGCCAGCAGCGTAGTAGCGGGAGGGTTCAATGAGCAGTTCCTC. Translated, it gives CASSVVAGGFNEQFL.

In this sample, this clonotype turned up many times. J is TRBJ2-1 and V is TRBV20-1; D might be TRBD1 (6 bases). V was pared by 6 bases and J by 8 bases, with 14 bases between. This CDR3 region has 12 residues. CDR1 and CDR2 (germline): DFQATT, SNEGSKA (reference sequence). The CDR3 region is CSAVGAGDEQFF. The CDR3 coding sequence is TGCAGTGCGGTGGGGGCCGGCGATGAGCAGTTCTTC.

The table lists this clonotype with many counts. The V and J genes are TRBV6-5 and TRBJ2-1; 7 positions match TRBD1. The CDR3 is 14 residues long. The trim removed 7 bases at V and 6 bases at J, leaving 9 bases unmatched. Germline assignment: CDR1 MNHEY and CDR2 SVGAGI. CDR3 in DNA: TGTGCCAGCACTGACAGGGCGAGGGTCAATGAGCAGTTCTTC. Translating gives CASTDRARVNEQFF.

A remark on this clonotype: A much larger clone differs from this one at a single base, so this may be a read error. The chain carries TRBV5-1 and TRBJ2-7, with D unresolved. CDR3 length equals 13 residues. Germline V gene lookup returns CDR1 SGHRS and CDR2 YFSETQ. The CDR3 DNA reads as TGCGCCAGCAGCTTGGTTGCACCCTACGTGCAGTACTTC. The encoded protein is CASSLVAPYVQYF.

The chain joins TRBV7-9 to TRBJ2-6; D may be TRBD2 (6 bases). The germline CDR1 and CDR2 sequences are SEHNR and FQNEAQ (reference sequence). The length of the CDR3 is 24 residues. The V end lost 1 base, the J end lost 0 bases, and 31 bases lay between the germline ends. CDR3 amino acids: CASSLVWFLRGVPGLCSGANVLTF. As DNA, the CDR3 is TGTGCCAGCAGCTTAGTCTGGTTTTTGCGGGGAGTCCCCGGGCTGTGCTCTGGGGCCAACGTCCTGACTTTC.

In its sample, this clonotype was seen many times. The V and J genes are TRBV10-1 and TRBJ2-3; D gene ambiguous. Deletions cut 4 bases from V and 0 bases from J, with 5 bases between. The CDR3 loop spans 13 amino acids. Germline CDR1 and CDR2: WNHNN and SYGVQD (reference sequence). The CDR3: CASSAASTDTQYF. The CDR3 nucleotides are TGCGCCAGCAGTGCCGCTAGCACAGATACGCAGTATTTT.

This clonotype has at least ten counts. The chain employs TRBV7-3 and TRBJ2-2, with D possibly matching TRBD1 (5 bases). The V gene's germline CDR1 is SGHTA and CDR2 FQGTGA. Between the trimmed V and J ends, which lost 4 bases and 2 bases, there was a span of 14 bases. CDR3 length equals 16 residues. CDR3 region: CASSSFSTANTGELFF. In nucleotides, the CDR3 is TGTGCCAGCAGCTCCTTCTCGACAGCTAACACCGGGGAGCTGTTTTTT.

In the case of this clonotype: This may come from a read error, since a much larger clone is one base off. The CDR3 DNA follows: TGTGCCTGGAGTGGTCGCGGAACACGGTACTTC. As protein: CAWSGRGTRYF. The rearrangement joins TRBV30 to TRBJ2-7; D remains ambiguous. Trimming left V 1 base short and J 12 bases short, with 13 bases between. In germline, CDR1 is GTSNPN, CDR2 SVGIG (reference sequence). The CDR3 has 11 residues.

This clonotype has at least ten counts. This sequence joins TRBV5-1 and TRBJ2-7; TRBD2 aligns across 13 bases. The CDR3 consists of 16 residues. The V segment lost 5 bases and the J segment 4 bases; nucleotides outside the gene matches: 9. Germline values: CDR1 SGHRS, CDR2 YFSETQ. The CDR3 DNA is TGCGCCAGCAGGTGGACTAGCGGGAGTCAACAGTACGAGCAGTACTTC. The encoded protein is CASRWTSGSQQYEQYF.

On this clonotype itself: The junction differs from germline at one of its ends, possibly a read error. This rearrangement joins TRBV7-8 to TRBJ2-5; 10 nucleotides match TRBD2. Per the germline V gene, CDR1 is SGHVS and CDR2 is FQNEAQ. This CDR3 spans 17 amino acids. CDR3 loop: CASSDQRGGQDLEPQYF. The CDR3 nucleotides read TGTGCCAGCAGTGATCAGCGGGGGGGCCAAGACCTAGAGCCCCAGTACTTC.

This clonotype has at least ten counts. The chain uses TRBV5-4 and TRBJ1-4; TRBD1 matches 7 bases. CDR1 SGHNT and CDR2 YYREEE come from the germline V gene (reference sequence). This CDR3 has 14 amino acids. V shed 3 bases, J shed 6 bases, and the junction held 5 bases outside the gene matches. DNA for the CDR3: TGTGCCAGCAGCTCGGACAGGTGGGATGAAAAACTGTTTTTT. Amino acid sequence: CASSSDRWDEKLFF.

This chain uses TRBV24-1 with TRBJ2-7; 9 bases agree with TRBD1. This CDR3 spans 14 amino acids. After removal of 0 bases from V and 5 bases from J, the junction contained 1 base not matched to a gene. CDR1 and CDR2 (germline): KGHDR, SFDVKD. The CDR3, as DNA: TGTGCCACCAGTGATTTGGGGACAGGGAACGAGCAGTACTTC. This encodes CATSDLGTGNEQYF.

This chain connects TRBV11-3 to TRBJ1-1; a weak D match, TRBD1 (6 bases). The V gene's germline CDR1 is SGHNT and CDR2 YENEEA. V shed 1 base and J shed 4 bases, with 13 bases lying between them. The CDR3 length is 15 residues. This CDR3 is CASSLAGGKGTEAFF. Written as DNA, the CDR3 is TGTGCCAGCAGCTTAGCCGGGGGCAAGGGCACTGAAGCTTTCTTT.

A word on this clonotype: Possible read error: a much larger clone is one base away. The chain recombines TRBV6-1 with TRBJ1-6; D might be TRBD1 (5 bases). Germline lookup yields CDR1 MNHNS and CDR2 SASEGT. The length of the CDR3 is 12 residues. CDR3 nucleotide sequence: TGTGACCCGCGGTGGGGGGATTCACCCCTCCACTTT. It is translated as CDPRWGDSPLHF.

This clonotype was seen many times. V is TRBV12-3 or TRBV12-4 and J is TRBJ2-3; a weak D match, TRBD2 (6 bases). The CDR3 is 11 residues long. Between the trimmed V and J ends, which lost 11 bases and 2 bases, there was a span of 8 bases. The CDR3 loop reads CAGGSTDTQYF. The CDR3 coding sequence is TGTGCCGGGGGGTCCACAGATACGCAGTATTTT.